This TCR beta chain was obtained from a study of shared clonotypes between healthy human individuals. Overall study: Each donor's CD4 naive and CD4 memory cells filled three plates apiece, CD8 naive two, and CD8 memory one.

Per germline, CDR1 SQVTM and CDR2 ANQGSEA. This CDR3 region has 12 residues. Deletions cut 6 bases from V and 4 bases from J, with 12 bases between. As regards this clone: The antigen remains undetermined.

Each PCR replicate from the sorted subsets contained about 200 ng DNA, which is about 30,000 T cell genomes. Some clones are missing from TCRdb's copy, which holds only in-frame ones; the method was immunoSEQ multiplex PCR. Of over a million clones detected, roughly 95% appear once; the ten largest clones hold roughly 1.2%. Study-wide findings and caveats: For sorted subsets, rarefaction showed incomplete sequencing despite large depth.

The sequenced sample consisted of naive CD4+ T cells sorted from blood. Subset specified: CD45RA+ positively selected. The sequence was obtained from a man in his thirties or forties in good health. The chain couples TRBV29-1 to TRBJ1-1; weak D call: TRBD1 (6 bases). The CDR3 spells CSVRRGPTEAFF. The CDR3 DNA reads TGCAGCGTCCGCCGGGGGCCCACTGAAGCTTTCTTT.